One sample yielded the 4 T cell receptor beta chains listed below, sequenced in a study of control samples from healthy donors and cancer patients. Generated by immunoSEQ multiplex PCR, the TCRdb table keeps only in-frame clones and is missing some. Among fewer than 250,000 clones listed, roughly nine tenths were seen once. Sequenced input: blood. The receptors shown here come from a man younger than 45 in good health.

CDR3 DNA: TGTGCCAGCACCGCCCCAGAGGAGGGGGACTATGGCTACACCTTC. It encodes CASTAPEEGDYGYTF. The rearrangement joins TRBV5-4 to TRBJ1-2; D perhaps matches TRBD1 (6 bases). The CDR3 length is 15 residues. The V end was cut by 6 bases, the J end by 3 bases, with 18 bases between. Germline CDR1 reads SGHNT; CDR2 reads YYREEE (reference sequence).

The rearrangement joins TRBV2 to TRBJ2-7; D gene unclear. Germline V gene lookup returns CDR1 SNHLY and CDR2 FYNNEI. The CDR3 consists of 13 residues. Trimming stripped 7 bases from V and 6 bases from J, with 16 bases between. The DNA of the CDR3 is TGTGCCAGCATCGGGCCGGCTTTAATCGAGCAGTACTTC. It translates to CASIGPALIEQYF.

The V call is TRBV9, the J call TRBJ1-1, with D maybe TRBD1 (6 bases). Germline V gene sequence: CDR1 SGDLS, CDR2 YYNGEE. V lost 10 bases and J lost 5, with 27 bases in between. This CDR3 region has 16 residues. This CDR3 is CARRAGAGEGGTEAFF. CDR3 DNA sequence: TGTGCCCGCCGCGCGGGGGCAGGGGAAGGGGGAACTGAAGCTTTCTTT.

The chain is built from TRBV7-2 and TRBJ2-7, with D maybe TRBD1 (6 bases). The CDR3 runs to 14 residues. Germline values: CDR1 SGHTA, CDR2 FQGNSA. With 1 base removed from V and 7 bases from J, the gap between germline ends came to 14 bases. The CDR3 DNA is TGTGCCAGCAGCTTAGACAGGGCTGGGTGGGAGCAGTACTTC. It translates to CASSLDRAGWEQYF.